These T cell receptor beta chains were read from a single sample in a study of T cells in Graves' hyperthyroidism and ophthalmopathy. TCRdb re-derived calls from the multiplex PCR reads in MiXCR, one entry per CDR3 protein. The table has a few hundred thousand distinct CDR3 sequences, about 15% seen once. Sequenced material: blood. The receptor set was obtained from a woman younger than 30 with Graves' hyperthyroidism. Both conserved end residues are part of each CDR3.

V: TRBV5-5; length: 15; CDR3: CASSLYENSNQPQHF
V: TRBV5-8; length: 16; CDR3: CASSSGQGGPYEKLFF
V: TRBV6-6; length: 16; CDR3: CASSYGSGGLQETQYF
V: TRBV5-1; length: 14; CDR3: CASSSTGDGTEAFF
V: TRBV7-9; length: 18; CDR3: CASSLAPGLAGGSYEQYF
V: TRBV29-1; length: 13; CDR3: CSVNDAHYNEQFF
V: TRBV5-1; length: 17; CDR3: CASSLTYGLAGVNEQFF
V: TRBV4-1; length: 15; CDR3: CASSLGQISNQPQHF
V: TRBV20-1; length: 12; CDR3: CSAAGSGETQYF
V: TRBV6-1; length: 16; CDR3: CASRQIGTRGDQPQHF
V: TRBV10-3; length: 13; CDR3: CAIRGAGGETQYF
V: TRBV15; length: 21; CDR3: CATSRDLPSGQGARTNYGYTF
V: TRBV6-2/TRBV6-3; length: 19; CDR3: CASSYSQRGRALSTDTQYF
V: TRBV20-1; length: 17; CDR3: CSADNLPPGQANTEAFF
V: TRBV7-3; length: 15; CDR3: CASSLQGQVQETQYF
V: TRBV28; length: 15; CDR3: CASGQSRDPSYEQYF
V: TRBV24-1; length: 13; CDR3: CATKTANTGELFF
V: TRBV2; length: 14; CDR3: CASSSRGLGQPQHF
V: TRBV4-1; length: 15; CDR3: CASSLHGGGQETQYF
V: TRBV2; length: 15; CDR3: CASSEEGADTDTQYF
V: TRBV12-3/TRBV12-4; length: 12; CDR3: CASAETEETQYF
V: TRBV27; length: 13; CDR3: CATSGSGQETQYF
V: TRBV7-6; length: 14; CDR3: CASSPQGHNSPLHF
V: TRBV2; length: 14; CDR3: CASRTTMNTGELFF
V: TRBV12-5; length: 16; CDR3: CASRPRTDREKNIQYF
V: TRBV5-4; length: 17; CDR3: CASSPPPPGSSYNEQFF
V: TRBV4-1; length: 14; CDR3: CASSQLGSFYEQYF
V: TRBV5-1; length: 15; CDR3: CASSFAGRRTDTQYF
V: TRBV4-1; length: 15; CDR3: CASSRTSGSDGTQYF
V: TRBV27; length: 14; CDR3: CASSRAGTGDEQYF
V: TRBV29-1; length: 15; CDR3: CSVDFGASNTGELFF
V: TRBV19; length: 15; CDR3: CASSTGLAGVGEQYF
V: TRBV6-5; length: 17; CDR3: CASSYSGRDLRTGELFF
V: TRBV5-1; length: 16; CDR3: CASSASGEDMNTEAFF
V: TRBV7-3; length: 19; CDR3: CASSLYPPTSGRASNEQFF
V: TRBV12-3/TRBV12-4; length: 15; CDR3: CASTLSQRSYNEQFF
V: TRBV27; length: 15; CDR3: CASSHRERYNSPLHF
V: TRBV20-1; length: 15; CDR3: CSALDGKGPHNEQFF
V: TRBV6-1; length: 13; CDR3: CASSGLGGNTIYF
V: TRBV19; length: 18; CDR3: CASSILVELGISNQPQHF
V: TRBV5-1; length: 16; CDR3: CASSQDGSLMNTEAFF
V: TRBV6-2/TRBV6-3; length: 15; CDR3: CASRTLGRLLHEQYF
V: TRBV20-1; length: 15; CDR3: CSAQGDSQLGNTIYF
V: TRBV11-2; length: 15; CDR3: CASSIRIESYNEQFF
V: TRBV12-3/TRBV12-4; length: 13; CDR3: CASSRTGTGEQYF
V: TRBV7-2; length: 15; CDR3: CASSLNPDPNTEAFF
V: TRBV18; length: 16; CDR3: CASSPRDGVTYNEQFF
V: TRBV12-3/TRBV12-4; length: 15; CDR3: CASSLGLAGEGEQYF
V: TRBV11-2; length: 17; CDR3: CASSQGIGTSRNEKLFF
V: TRBV4-2; length: 15; CDR3: CASSQGQGATDTQYF
V: TRBV12-5; length: 15; CDR3: CASGLRRERADTQYF
V: TRBV24-1; length: 14; CDR3: CATSDPGTGKTQYF
V: TRBV3-1; length: 15; CDR3: CASSQVRGKSEKLFF
V: TRBV30; length: 14; CDR3: CAWTSGSGANVLTF
V: TRBV30; length: 12; CDR3: CAWGRTATEAFF
V: TRBV7-9; length: 16; CDR3: CASNPPGGGIGNTIYF
V: TRBV19; length: 14; CDR3: CASSMIPPTDEAFF